The 24 T cell receptor beta chains given below trace back to one sample, sequenced in a study of blood T cell repertoires in COVID-19. Sequenced by immunoSEQ multiplex PCR; TCRdb stores in-frame clones only, minus some. Of 250,000 to 300,000 clones in the sample, approximately 85% are singletons; the top ten hold more than 4.5%. The sequenced material came from peripheral blood. The receptors come from a man aged 45-65 years with active or convalescent COVID-19.

This clone occurred a few times. This chain links TRBV5-1 with TRBJ1-2; D is undetermined. Trimming took off 3 bases at V and 1 base at J, with 10 bases between the two ends. CDR3 length: 14 amino acids. Germline V gives CDR1 SGHRS, CDR2 YFSETQ. The CDR3 DNA follows: TGCGCCAGCAGCTCGGACGGACTTAACTATGGCTACACCTTC. As protein: CASSSDGLNYGYTF.

The J gene is TRBJ1-2, the V gene TRBV7-9, with TRBD1 as a possible D gene (5 bases). Trimming shortened V by 5 bases and J by 10 bases, and 14 bases separated the two germline ends. CDR3 size: 12 residues. Germline lookup yields CDR1 SEHNR and CDR2 FQNEAQ (reference sequence). CDR3 nucleotide sequence: TGTGCCAGCAGCCAGCTGGGCAGGGTCTACACCTTC. Protein sequence: CASSQLGRVYTF.

The V gene is TRBV27, the J gene TRBJ2-3; maybe TRBD1 (6 bases). Trimming cost V 4 bases and J 2 bases, with 13 bases left between them. Germline CDR1 is MNHEY and CDR2 is SMNVEV (reference sequence). CDR3 length: 15 residues. CDR3 nucleotide sequence: TGTGCCAGCAGTTACCTCAGGGGTTCCACAGATACGCAGTATTTT. Its translation: CASSYLRGSTDTQYF.

The J gene is TRBJ2-4, the V gene TRBV4-1; TRBD1 matches at 7 bases. The CDR3 length is 15 residues. Germline trimming cut 0 bases from V and 13 bases from J; bases unmatched to any gene: 12. Per germline, CDR1 MGHRA and CDR2 YSYEKL. The CDR3 is CASSQETGHPLGQYF. DNA of the CDR3: TGCGCCAGCAGCCAAGAGACAGGGCACCCCTTAGGGCAGTACTTC.

V usage is TRBV5-4 and J usage is TRBJ2-3, with 11 bases aligning to TRBD1. This CDR3 has 15 residues. Germline CDR1 SGHNT, CDR2 YYREEE (reference sequence). The junction had 10 bases not matched to a gene; V was cut back by 8 bases and J by 5 bases. The CDR3 is CASTDRDRGEDTQYF. The DNA of the CDR3 is TGTGCCAGTACCGACCGGGACAGGGGGGAAGATACGCAGTATTTT.

This chain links TRBV7-3 with TRBJ2-3, with D maybe TRBD2 (6 bases). Germline V CDR1 and CDR2: SGHTA, FQGTGA. The germline V and J ends were trimmed by 3 bases and 0 bases, with 10 bases remaining between them. CDR3 size: 15 residues. The DNA of the CDR3 is TGTGCCAGCAGCTTTATGGGACTTAGCACAGATACGCAGTATTTT. It specifies CASSFMGLSTDTQYF.

The chain joins TRBV9 to TRBJ1-1; TRBD1 agrees at 7 bases. The CDR3 has 14 residues. The junction had 10 bases not matched to a gene; V was cut back by 4 bases and J by 7 bases. Looked up from germline, CDR1 is SGDLS and CDR2 is YYNGEE. The CDR3 sequence: CASSHSTGWDEAFF. The CDR3 bases are TGTGCCAGCAGCCATTCGACAGGGTGGGATGAAGCTTTCTTT. Filled out from reference TRBV9 and TRBJ1-1, the complete variable domain reads DSGVTQTPKHLITATGQRVTLRCSPRSGDLSVYWYQQSLDQGLQFLIQYYNGEERAKGNILERFSAQQFPDLHSELNLSSLELGDSALYFCASSHSTGWDEAFFGQGTRLTVV.

V and J are TRBV5-8 and TRBJ2-7; D perhaps matches TRBD2 (5 bases). The CDR3 runs 15 residues. Per the germline V gene, CDR1 is SGHTS and CDR2 is YDEGEE. V lost 1 base and J lost 1, with 12 bases in between. The CDR3 region is CASSLPGWQSYEQYF. CDR3 DNA: TGTGCCAGCAGCTTGCCGGGGTGGCAATCCTACGAGCAGTACTTC.

A remark on this clone: The junction departs from the called germline gene at one end, perhaps through a read error. The chain links TRBV28 to TRBJ2-1, with a tentative D call TRBD2 (5 bases). The V gene's germline CDR1 is MDHEN and CDR2 SYDVKM. This CDR3 is built from 11 residues. CDR3 in DNA: TGTGCCAGCAGCGACTACGATGAGCAGTTCTTC. Amino acids: CASSDYDEQFF.

This sequence joins TRBV6-2 or TRBV6-3 and TRBJ1-1; weak D call: TRBD1 (5 bases). The CDR3 is 18 residues long. Trimming stripped 5 bases from V and 0 bases from J, with 22 bases between. The germline gives CDR1 MNHEY, CDR2 SVGEGT. For the CDR3, the DNA is TGTGCCAGCAGTCACCCTAACGGGGGGGGTCTCATGAACACTGAAGCTTTCTTT. Encoded protein: CASSHPNGGGLMNTEAFF.

The chain couples TRBV11-2 to TRBJ2-7; 10 bases match TRBD2. This CDR3 has 13 residues. In germline, CDR1 is SGHAT, CDR2 FQNNGV. With V trimmed by 5 bases and J by 6 bases, 4 bases remained unmatched. The CDR3 nucleotides are TGTGCCAGCAGCATGACTAGCGGGTTCGAGCAGTACTTC. This codes for CASSMTSGFEQYF.

This clone was seen once. The V gene is TRBV7-9, the J gene TRBJ1-2; the match to TRBD1 covers 7 bases. Germline loops: CDR1 SEHNR, CDR2 FQNEAQ (reference sequence). This CDR3 is built from 14 residues. The ends lost 1 base at V and 4 bases at J; junction bases unmatched: 3. The CDR3 DNA reads TGTGCCAGCAGCTTAGGGGGACAGTCCTATGGCTACACCTTC. Translating gives CASSLGGQSYGYTF.

In its sample, this clone was seen a few times. The gene calls are TRBV19 and TRBJ2-3; 9 positions agree with TRBD2. Germline V gene data show CDR1 as LNHDA and CDR2 as SQIVND (reference sequence). V gave up 2 bases and J gave up 9 bases; unmatched junction bases: 6. The CDR3 has 14 amino acids. This CDR3 reads CASSILAGPGTQYF. In DNA form, the CDR3 reads TGTGCCAGTAGTATACTAGCGGGGCCAGGGACGCAGTATTTT.

The V and J genes are TRBV4-1 and TRBJ1-4, with D maybe TRBD1 (6 bases). Germline CDR1 is MGHRA and CDR2 is YSYEKL. There are 16 residues in the CDR3. The V gene lost 4 bases and the J gene lost 6 bases, with 18 bases spanning the gap. CDR3 residues: CASSLKNARGDEKLFF. The CDR3, as DNA: TGCGCCAGCAGCCTAAAGAACGCCAGGGGTGATGAAAAACTGTTTTTT.

The rearrangement uses TRBV11-3 and TRBJ2-1; a weak D match, TRBD2 (5 bases). CDR3 length: 14 amino acids. V was trimmed by 0 bases and J by 12 bases, leaving 15 bases between them. CDR1 and CDR2 (germline): SGHNT, YENEEA. The CDR3 sequence: CASSLDAVGGLQFF. In DNA, the CDR3 is TGTGCCAGCAGCTTAGATGCCGTTGGCGGGCTGCAGTTCTTC.

The table lists this clone with a few counts. V usage is TRBV20-1 and J usage is TRBJ1-1, with TRBD1 as a possible D gene (5 bases). Germline V lookup: CDR1 DFQATT, CDR2 SNEGSKA (reference sequence). The CDR3 sequence is 14 residues long. Trimming shortened V by 3 bases and J by 2 bases, and 13 bases separated the two germline ends. The CDR3 nucleotides read TGCAGTGCTAGTCCGGCAGGGCGAAACACTGAAGCTTTCTTT. Amino acid sequence: CSASPAGRNTEAFF.

This clone was seen a few times. The J gene is TRBJ2-3, the V gene TRBV6-2 or TRBV6-3; 7 nucleotides line up with TRBD2. Germline values: CDR1 MNHEY, CDR2 SVGEGT. The CDR3 runs to 13 residues. V lost 5 bases, J lost 8 bases, and 7 bases stayed unmatched. DNA of the CDR3: TGTGCCAGCAGTGCCTCCGGGGAGGGTACGCAGTATTTT. Its translation: CASSASGEGTQYF.

The chain joins TRBV6-2 or TRBV6-3 to TRBJ1-2; D gene unclear. V was shortened by 5 bases and J by 0 bases, with 16 bases between the two germline ends. Germline assignment: CDR1 MNHEY and CDR2 SVGEGT. The CDR3 has 16 residues. The CDR3 region has the DNA TGTGCCAGCAGTAGCCCGCCGGGGAAACCTAACTATGGCTACACCTTC. It yields the protein CASSSPPGKPNYGYTF.

V usage is TRBV6-1 and J usage is TRBJ2-7; 8 bases are a match to TRBD1. The J segment lost 8 bases and the V segment lost 2 bases, leaving 11 bases of the junction unmatched. Per germline, CDR1 MNHNS and CDR2 SASEGT. This CDR3 spans 15 amino acids. The CDR3 here is CASSESGGTGYKQYF. The CDR3 DNA reads as TGTGCCAGCAGTGAATCAGGCGGGACAGGCTATAAGCAGTACTTC.

The rearrangement links TRBV7-9 to TRBJ1-2; D is perhaps TRBD1 (6 bases). V lost 1 base to trimming and J lost 3 bases, with 12 bases between them. This CDR3 has 15 residues. CDR1 is SEHNR, CDR2 FQNEAQ, per germline (reference sequence). CDR3 nucleotide sequence: TGTGCCAGCAGCTTAGAGTGGGGGCGAGACTATGGCTACACCTTC. Translation: CASSLEWGRDYGYTF.

V gene TRBV28 combines with J gene TRBJ2-1; D is uncertain. V lost 9 bases to trimming and J lost 2 bases, with 14 bases between them. Germline V gene lookup returns CDR1 MDHEN and CDR2 SYDVKM. The CDR3 loop spans 14 amino acids. The CDR3 sequence: CASKSRLPYNEQFF. CDR3 DNA sequence: TGTGCCAGTAAGAGCCGACTTCCCTACAATGAGCAGTTCTTC.

The CDR3 here is CAGRLGGKAFF. For the CDR3, the DNA is TGTGCCGGTCGGCTGGGGGGAAAAGCTTTCTTT. J is TRBJ1-1 and V is TRBV19, with D maybe TRBD1 (5 bases). The CDR3 consists of 11 residues. The germline V gene has CDR1 LNHDA and CDR2 SQIVND (reference sequence). V lost 11 bases to trimming and J lost 9 bases, with 16 bases between them. Full variable domain (missing parts from reference TRBV19 and TRBJ1-1): DGGITQSPKYLFRKEGQNVTLSCEQNLNHDAMYWYRQDPGQGLRLIYYSQIVNDFQKGDIAEGYSVSREKKESFPLTVTSAQKNPTAFYLCAGRLGGKAFFGQGTRLTVV.

The CDR3 spells CSALFSEQYF. CDR3 in DNA: TGCAGTGCCCTCTTCTCCGAGCAGTACTTC. This chain links TRBV20-1 with TRBJ2-7; D not certain. V lost 6 bases, J lost 6 bases, and 9 bases lay in between. Germline CDR1 and CDR2: DFQATT and SNEGSKA (reference sequence). CDR3 length: 10 amino acids.

This chain connects TRBV27 to TRBJ2-7, with 8 bases that match TRBD1. Losses at the gene ends were 5 bases for V and 6 bases for J; bases not matched to a gene: 9. The CDR3 has 14 residues. In germline, CDR1 is MNHEY, CDR2 SMNVEV (reference sequence). The CDR3 reads CASSPGQGWGEQYF. The CDR3 nucleotides are TGTGCCAGCAGTCCCGGACAGGGTTGGGGCGAGCAGTACTTC.